This T cell receptor beta chain was documented in a study of response to subunit inactivated influenza vaccine (dated by TCRdb to the late 2010s). Looking at the study overall: To follow how T cells responded to a trivalent subunit inactivated influenza vaccine, the researchers relied on deep quantitative profiling of the T cell receptor repertoire.

What the authors observed across the whole study: The authors suggested that each seasonal influenza vaccination may recruit only a limited number of new T cells.

Library construction relied on RT-PCR. The instrument was an Illumina HiSeq 2500. TCRdb reran the public reads through fastp at Q25 and MiXCR, keeping productive beta chains. Each entry is one CDR3 protein sequence, shown with its most common DNA and genes. In all, the sample holds some 500,000 distinct CDR3 sequences, and more than 15% of those were seen once. Approximately 3% of the sample belongs to the ten largest clones. This clonotype was detected ten times or more. No antigen is known for it. Base-call qualities are not available, and no considerably larger clone is one nucleotide away. This TCR came from a man aged 50 to 69 who received an inactivated influenza vaccine. Donor details come from another sample of the same person, matched by shared clones. The sequencing used CD4+ T cells sorted from PBMCs, collected about 24 months after vaccination.

CDR3 loop: CASSPSPARADSNQPQHF. The DNA reads TGTGCCAGCAGTCCCTCCCCTGCTCGGGCGGATAGCAATCAGCCCCAGCATTTT. The sequence is built from TRBV28 and TRBJ1-5; no D gene call is confident. The germline V gene supplies CDR1 MDHEN and CDR2 SYDVKM. A distance of 20 bases separates the germline ends of V and J, which lose 5 bases and 0 bases respectively. The CDR3 sequence holds 18 residues, the cysteine and phenylalanine included. The only DNA kept is the CDR3, 54 bases in frame from the first base.